The 9 T cell receptor beta chains below were found in one sample sequenced in a study of T cell responses to AZD1222 COVID-19 vaccine. The assay was immunoSEQ multiplex PCR, and TCRdb's table has in-frame clones only and misses some. The table includes some 120,000 clones, 87% detected once. This specimen consisted of peripheral blood, obtained on day 0 of AZD1222 vaccination. These receptors were taken from an adult in good health.

V usage is TRBV7-3 and J usage is TRBJ2-7, with D tentatively TRBD1 (6 bases). Looked up from germline, CDR1 is SGHTA and CDR2 is FQGTGA. Trimming took off 5 bases at V and 7 bases at J, with 21 bases between the two ends. This CDR3 is 15 amino acids long. CDR3 region: CASSRFGGSTGEQYF. Written as DNA, the CDR3 is TGTGCCAGCAGCCGGTTTGGGGGCTCCACGGGGGAGCAGTACTTC.

This clone was recorded a few times. This chain joins TRBV27 and TRBJ2-2, with 7 bases identical to TRBD1. The CDR3 length is 14 residues. J gave up 6 bases and V 4 bases, and 5 bases lay outside the gene matches. The germline V gene encodes CDR1 MNHEY and CDR2 SMNVEV (reference sequence). The CDR3 bases are TGTGCCAGCAGTTCAGGGGGTTTGGCCGGGGAGCTGTTTTTT. Residues: CASSSGGLAGELFF.

J is TRBJ2-7 and V is TRBV2, with a weak D call TRBD2 (5 bases). The CDR3 has 15 residues. Germline assignment: CDR1 SNHLY and CDR2 FYNNEI. V was trimmed by 6 bases and J by 3 bases, leaving 18 bases between them. In nucleotides, the CDR3 is TGTGCCAGCAGGGAGACCCCCGCAGGACTCTACGAGCAGTACTTC. Its translation is CASRETPAGLYEQYF.

The CDR3: CASSPRQGNHEQYF. The CDR3 DNA sequence: TGTGCCAGCAGCCCGCGACAGGGGAACCACGAGCAGTACTTC. The chain is built from TRBV7-3 and TRBJ2-7; 8 nucleotides agree with TRBD1. Germline V gives CDR1 SGHTA, CDR2 FQGTGA. Trimming removed 5 bases from V and 5 bases from J; junction bases left unmatched: 8. CDR3 size: 14 residues.

The chain joins TRBV9 to TRBJ1-1; no definite D call. The germline V gene encodes CDR1 SGDLS and CDR2 YYNGEE. The V end lost 2 bases, the J end lost 0 bases, and 8 bases lay between the germline ends. CDR3 size: 14 residues. The CDR3 sequence is CASSVTGMNTEAFF. As DNA, the CDR3 is TGTGCCAGCAGCGTGACGGGCATGAACACTGAAGCTTTCTTT.

The V gene is TRBV5-6, the J gene TRBJ1-3; no clear D gene. V was clipped by 0 bases and J by 1 base, with 2 bases between them. Germline V gives CDR1 SGHDT, CDR2 YYEEEE. The length of the CDR3 is 13 residues. The CDR3 DNA follows: TGTGCCAGCAGCTTGGTATCTGGAAACACCATATATTTT. Protein: CASSLVSGNTIYF. Based on the CDR3 plus reference TRBV5-6 and TRBJ1-3, the full variable domain is DAGVTQSPTHLIKTRGQQVTLRCSPKSGHDTVSWYQQALGQGPQFIFQYYEEEERQRGNFPDRFSGHQFPNYSSELNVNALLLGDSALYLCASSLVSGNTIYFGEGSWLTVV.

V and J are TRBV5-1 and TRBJ2-1; 9 nucleotides align to TRBD1. Per germline, CDR1 SGHRS and CDR2 YFSETQ. This CDR3 comprises 12 residues. V dropped 0 bases and J dropped 14; count of bases not matched to a gene: 3. CDR3 sequence reads: CASSLEGQGKFF. In DNA form, the CDR3 reads TGCGCCAGCAGCTTGGAGGGACAGGGAAAGTTCTTC. Supplemented by reference TRBV5-1 and TRBJ2-1, the full variable domain reads KAGVTQTPRYLIKTRGQQVTLSCSPISGHRSVSWYQQTPGQGLQFLFEYFSETQRNKGNFPGRFSGRQFSNSRSEMNVSTLELGDSALYLCASSLEGQGKFFGPGTRLTVL.

The DNA of the CDR3 is TGTGCCAGCAGTTTGAACAGGGGGGAATATGGCTACACCTTC. Translation: CASSLNRGEYGYTF. The chain recombines TRBV27 with TRBJ1-2; 8 nucleotides match TRBD1. The CDR3 has 14 residues. The V gene's germline CDR1 is MNHEY and CDR2 SMNVEV (reference sequence). After removal of 3 bases from V and 5 bases from J, the junction contained 5 bases not matched to a gene.

CDR3: CASSYSHVRANYGYTF. CDR3 nucleotides: TGTGCCAGCAGTTATAGTCATGTCCGAGCCAACTATGGCTACACCTTC. The chain links TRBV28 to TRBJ1-2; no definite D call. The germline V gene has CDR1 MDHEN and CDR2 SYDVKM. This CDR3 contains 16 residues. Trimming took 4 bases from V and 2 from J, leaving 17 bases between them.